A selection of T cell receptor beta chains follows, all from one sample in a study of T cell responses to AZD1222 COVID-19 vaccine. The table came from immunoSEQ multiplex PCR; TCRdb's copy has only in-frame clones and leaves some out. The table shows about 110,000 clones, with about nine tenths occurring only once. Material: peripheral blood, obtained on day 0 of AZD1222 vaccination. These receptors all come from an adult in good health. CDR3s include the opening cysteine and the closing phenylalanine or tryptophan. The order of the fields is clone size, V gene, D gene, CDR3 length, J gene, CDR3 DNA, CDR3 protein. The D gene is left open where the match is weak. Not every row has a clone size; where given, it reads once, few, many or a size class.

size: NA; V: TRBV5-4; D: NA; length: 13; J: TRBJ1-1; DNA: TGTGCCAGCAGCTTGCTGGGCGGCACTGAAGCTTTCTTT; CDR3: CASSLLGGTEAFF
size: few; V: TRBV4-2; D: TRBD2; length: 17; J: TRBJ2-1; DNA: TGTGCCAGCAGCCAGGATCTTAGCGGGGGGGCCGGTCGTGAGCAGTTCTTC; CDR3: CASSQDLSGGAGREQFF
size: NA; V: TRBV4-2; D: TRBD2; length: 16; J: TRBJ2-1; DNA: TGTGCCAGCAGCAATTCCGGGACTAGCGGGAACAATGAGCAGTTCTTC; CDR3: CASSNSGTSGNNEQFF
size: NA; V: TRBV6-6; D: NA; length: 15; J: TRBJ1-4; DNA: TGTGCCAGCAGTTACGTCCAATCAACTAATGAAAAACTGTTTTTT; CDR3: CASSYVQSTNEKLFF
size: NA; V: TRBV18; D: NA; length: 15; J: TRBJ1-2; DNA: TGTGCCAGCTCACCGACCGGGACCTCAGACTATGGCTACACCTTC; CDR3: CASSPTGTSDYGYTF
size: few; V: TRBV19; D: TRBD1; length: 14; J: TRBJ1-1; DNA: TGTGCCACTCACAGGGGGCAGGAGAACACTGAAGCTTTCTTT; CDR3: CATHRGQENTEAFF
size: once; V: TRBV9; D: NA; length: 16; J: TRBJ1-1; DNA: TGTGCCAGCAGCGTAGTCCCGGGACGGGGGAACACTGAAGCTTTCTTT; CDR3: CASSVVPGRGNTEAFF
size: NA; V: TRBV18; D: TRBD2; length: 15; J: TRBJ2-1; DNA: TGTGCCAGCTCACCGGGGACTAGCCCCTACAATGAGCAGTTCTTC; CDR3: CASSPGTSPYNEQFF
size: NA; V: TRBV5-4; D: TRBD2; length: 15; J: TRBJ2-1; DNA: TGTGCCAGCAGCTTGGGCGGGGGGTATTACAATGAGCAGTTCTTC; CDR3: CASSLGGGYYNEQFF
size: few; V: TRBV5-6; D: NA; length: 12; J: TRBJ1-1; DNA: TGTGCCAGCAGCTACAACCGGGCTGAAGCTTTCTTT; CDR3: CASSYNRAEAFF
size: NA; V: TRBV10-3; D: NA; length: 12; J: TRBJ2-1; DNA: TGTGCCATCAGTGAGCGGAGGGATGAGCAGTTCTTC; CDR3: CAISERRDEQFF
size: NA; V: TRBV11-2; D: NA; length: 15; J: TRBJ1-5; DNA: TGTGCCAGCAGCTTAGGGACGTATAGCAATCAGCCCCAGCATTTT; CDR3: CASSLGTYSNQPQHF
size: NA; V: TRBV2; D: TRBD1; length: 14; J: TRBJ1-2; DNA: TGTGCCAGCACGCAGGGGGCAGCAGGATTAGGCTACACCTTC; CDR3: CASTQGAAGLGYTF
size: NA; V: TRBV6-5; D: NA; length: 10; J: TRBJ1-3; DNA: TGTGCCAGCAGGGAAAACACCATATATTTT; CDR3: CASRENTIYF
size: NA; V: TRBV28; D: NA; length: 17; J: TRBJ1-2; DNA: TGTGCCAGCAGTCCTAACAGATGGGGGAGTTATAACTATGGCTACACCTTC; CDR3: CASSPNRWGSYNYGYTF
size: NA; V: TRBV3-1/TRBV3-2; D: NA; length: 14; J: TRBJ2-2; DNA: TGTGCCAGCAGCCGACTAGGGAACACCGGGGAGCTGTTTTTT; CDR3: CASSRLGNTGELFF
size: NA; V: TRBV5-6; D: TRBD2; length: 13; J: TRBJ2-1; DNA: TGTGCCAGCACCCGCGGGGGTATCAATGAGCAGTTCTTC; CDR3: CASTRGGINEQFF
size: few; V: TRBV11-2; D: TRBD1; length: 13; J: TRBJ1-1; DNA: TGTGCCAGCAGCTTAGTGAACAGGGGTGAAGCTTTCTTT; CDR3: CASSLVNRGEAFF
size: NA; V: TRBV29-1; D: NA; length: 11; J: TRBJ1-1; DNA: TGCAGCGTTGACAGGGGTGATGAAGCTTTCTTT; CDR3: CSVDRGDEAFF
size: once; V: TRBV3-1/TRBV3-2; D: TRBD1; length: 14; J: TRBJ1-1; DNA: TGTGCCAGCAGTTTCACCTTCAGGGGGCCTGAAGCTTTCTTT; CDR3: CASSFTFRGPEAFF
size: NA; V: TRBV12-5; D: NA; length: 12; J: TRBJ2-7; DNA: TGTGCTAGTGGACACAGCGCCTACGAGCAGTACTTC; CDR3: CASGHSAYEQYF
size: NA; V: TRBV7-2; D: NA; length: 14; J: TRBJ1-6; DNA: TGTGCCAGCAGCTTAAATCGGCCCTATTCACCCCTCCACTTT; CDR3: CASSLNRPYSPLHF
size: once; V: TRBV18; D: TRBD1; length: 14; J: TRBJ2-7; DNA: TGTGCCAGCTCACCACCGGGACAGGGCTACGAGCAGTACTTC; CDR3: CASSPPGQGYEQYF
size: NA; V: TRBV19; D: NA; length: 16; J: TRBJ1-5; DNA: TGTGCCAGTAGTCCCCGACAGACAAATAGCAATCAGCCCCAGCATTTT; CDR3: CASSPRQTNSNQPQHF
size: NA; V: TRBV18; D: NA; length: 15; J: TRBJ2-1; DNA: TGTGCCAGCTCACCGAAAACCACGTTAGGCAATGAGCAGTTCTTC; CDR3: CASSPKTTLGNEQFF
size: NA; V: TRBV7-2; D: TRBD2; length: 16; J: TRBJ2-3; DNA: TGTGCCAGCAGCCGTGTAGCGGGAGGGGAGGCAGATACGCAGTATTTT; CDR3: CASSRVAGGEADTQYF
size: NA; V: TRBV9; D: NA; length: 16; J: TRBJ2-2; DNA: TGTGCCAGCACCAGGGGAGGGCTATCGAACACCGGGGAGCTGTTTTTT; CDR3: CASTRGGLSNTGELFF
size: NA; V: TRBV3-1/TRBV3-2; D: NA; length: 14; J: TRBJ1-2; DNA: TGTGCCAGCAGCCCCCAGGGCAGGGACAATGGCTACACCTTC; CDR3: CASSPQGRDNGYTF
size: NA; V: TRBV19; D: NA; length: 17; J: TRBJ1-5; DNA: TGTGCCAGTAGTATTGCTTGGGGGTCAGGTAGCAATCAGCCCCAGCATTTT; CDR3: CASSIAWGSGSNQPQHF
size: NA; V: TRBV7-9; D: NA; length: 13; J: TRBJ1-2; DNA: TGTGCCAGCAGTCAAACAGGGTCCTATGGCTACACCTTC; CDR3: CASSQTGSYGYTF
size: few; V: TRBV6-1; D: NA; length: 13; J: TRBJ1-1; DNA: TGTGCCAGCAGGGAAGGGGTAGGGGCTGAAGCTTTCTTT; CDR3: CASREGVGAEAFF
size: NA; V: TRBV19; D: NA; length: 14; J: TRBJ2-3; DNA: TGTGCCAGTAGTACACGGGTATTCACAGATACGCAGTATTTT; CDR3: CASSTRVFTDTQYF
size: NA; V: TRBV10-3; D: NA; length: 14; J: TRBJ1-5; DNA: TGTGCCATCAGCCCTGATCCGGCCGATCAGCCCCAGCATTTT; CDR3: CAISPDPADQPQHF
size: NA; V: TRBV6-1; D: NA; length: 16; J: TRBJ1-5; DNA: TGTGCCAGCAGTGAGTTCGGGCAGCGGGGCAATCAGCCCCAGCATTTT; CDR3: CASSEFGQRGNQPQHF
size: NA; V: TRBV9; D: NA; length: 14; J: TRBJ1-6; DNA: TGTGCCAGCAGCGTAGATGAAACAGGGTCACCCCTCCACTTT; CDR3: CASSVDETGSPLHF
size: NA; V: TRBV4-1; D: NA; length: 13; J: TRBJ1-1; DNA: TGCGCCAGCAGCCTCCGGGACGGAAAGGAAGCTTTCTTT; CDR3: CASSLRDGKEAFF
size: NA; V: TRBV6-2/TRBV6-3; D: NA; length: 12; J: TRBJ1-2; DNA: TGTGCCAGCAGTTGGGGTCCCGATGGCTACACCTTC; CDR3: CASSWGPDGYTF
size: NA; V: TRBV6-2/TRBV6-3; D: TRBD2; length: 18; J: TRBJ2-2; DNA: TGTGCCAGCAGTTACTTGCGACTAGCGGGTGCGAACACCGGGGAGCTGTTTTTT; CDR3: CASSYLRLAGANTGELFF
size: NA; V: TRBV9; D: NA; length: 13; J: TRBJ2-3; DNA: TGTGCCAGCAGCGTAAATCTGGCAGATACGCAGTATTTT; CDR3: CASSVNLADTQYF
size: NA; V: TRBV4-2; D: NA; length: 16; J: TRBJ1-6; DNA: TGTGCCAGCAGCCAAGAAAGTGTGGGGTGGGGGTCACCCCTCCACTTT; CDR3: CASSQESVGWGSPLHF
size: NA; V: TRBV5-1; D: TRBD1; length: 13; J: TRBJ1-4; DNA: TGCGCCAGCAGTCGACAGGGGGTGGAAAAACTGTTTTTT; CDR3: CASSRQGVEKLFF
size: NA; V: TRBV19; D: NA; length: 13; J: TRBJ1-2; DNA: TGTGCCAGTAGTATCCCAGGGCTTTATGGCTACACCTTC; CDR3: CASSIPGLYGYTF
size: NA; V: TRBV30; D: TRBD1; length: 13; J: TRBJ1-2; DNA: TGTGCCTGGAGCATAGGACAGGGTGGAGGCTACACCTTC; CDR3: CAWSIGQGGGYTF
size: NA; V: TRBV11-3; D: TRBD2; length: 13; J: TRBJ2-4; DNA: TGTGCCAGCAGCTTTAGCGGGACCGACATTCAGTACTTC; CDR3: CASSFSGTDIQYF
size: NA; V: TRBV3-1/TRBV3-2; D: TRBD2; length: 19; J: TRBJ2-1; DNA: TGTGCCAGCAGCCCCGGCCGTGAGGGGGCTCTAGCGGGAAAGAATGAGCAGTTCTTC; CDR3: CASSPGREGALAGKNEQFF
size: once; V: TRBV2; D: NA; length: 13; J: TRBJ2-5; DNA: TGTGCCAGCAGTGAAAGTACAGTAGAGACCCAGTACTTC; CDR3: CASSESTVETQYF
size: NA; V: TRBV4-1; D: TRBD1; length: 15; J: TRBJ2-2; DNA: TGCGCCAGCAGCCCGCGGACAGGGGAAACCGGGGAGCTGTTTTTT; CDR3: CASSPRTGETGELFF
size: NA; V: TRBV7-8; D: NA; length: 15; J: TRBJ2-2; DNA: TGTGCCAGCACCGCCGGGACCACCTCCACCGGGGAGCTGTTTTTT; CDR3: CASTAGTTSTGELFF
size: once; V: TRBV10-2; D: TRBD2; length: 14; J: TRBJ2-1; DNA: TGCGCCAGCAGACTTAGCGGGGGGGCGGGTGAGCAGTTCTTC; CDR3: CASRLSGGAGEQFF
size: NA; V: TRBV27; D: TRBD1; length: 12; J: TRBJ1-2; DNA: TGTGCCAGCAGGGGGACAGACTATGGCTACACCTTC; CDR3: CASRGTDYGYTF
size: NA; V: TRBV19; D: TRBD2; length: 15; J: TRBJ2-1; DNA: TGTGCCAGTAGTGGATTCACTAGCGGGCTCTTAGGGCAGTTCTTC; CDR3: CASSGFTSGLLGQFF
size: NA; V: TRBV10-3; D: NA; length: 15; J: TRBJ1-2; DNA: TGTGCCATCAGTGAGCTGGGAGGGGTTGGGAGAGGCTACACCTTC; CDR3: CAISELGGVGRGYTF
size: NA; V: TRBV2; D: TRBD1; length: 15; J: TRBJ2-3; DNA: TGTGCCAGCAGGTCTCGGACAGGGGCCCCAGATACGCAGTATTTT; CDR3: CASRSRTGAPDTQYF
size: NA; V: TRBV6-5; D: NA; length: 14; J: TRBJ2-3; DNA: TGTGCCACCAAGGACTACCTTAACACAGATACGCAGTATTTT; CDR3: CATKDYLNTDTQYF
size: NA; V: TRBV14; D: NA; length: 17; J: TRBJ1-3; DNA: TGTGCCAGCAGCCAAGAGAAGTTTTTAACCTCTGGAAACACCATATATTTT; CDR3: CASSQEKFLTSGNTIYF
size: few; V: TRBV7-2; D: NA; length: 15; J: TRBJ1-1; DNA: TGTGCCAGCAGCTTAGGGGAGTTAATGAACACTGAAGCTTTCTTT; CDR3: CASSLGELMNTEAFF
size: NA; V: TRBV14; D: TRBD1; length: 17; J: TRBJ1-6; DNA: TGTGCCAGCAGCCCTTTTCTTCCGGGACAGCTAAATTCACCCCTCCACTTT; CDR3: CASSPFLPGQLNSPLHF
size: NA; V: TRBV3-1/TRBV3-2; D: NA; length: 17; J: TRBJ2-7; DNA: TGTGCCAGCAGCCAAGATCCCTACGCCGTGCGGGCCAATGAGCAGTACTTC; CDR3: CASSQDPYAVRANEQYF